This T cell receptor delta chain comes out of a study of gamma-delta T cells after stem cell transplantation (dated by TCRdb to 2016 to 2018). Libraries were built with RT-PCR. The run used an Illumina MiSeq. The public reads were reprocessed by TCRdb using CATT, and rows of matching DNA were later combined. The sample includes around 1,300 delta-chain clones, with approximately 19% observed a single time. Together, the top ten hold 27% of the sample. In regard to this clone: Its antigen is not yet known. This sequence is one base from a far larger clone and is likely a read error.

Measured from the cysteine to the phenylalanine, the CDR3 is 15 residues long. Left in the record is the CDR3 DNA by itself, 45 bases read in frame from the first base. The germline V gene specifies GEAIGNYY as CDR1 and EKD as CDR2. Recombination connected TRDV2 to TRDJ1; the D gene remains uncertain. Sequenced input: gamma-delta T cells. The TCR comes from a human donor. It is not recorded whose cells these are; they may come from a transplant donor. The CDR3 in this case is CACGTVGKYTDKLIF. The DNA sequence is as follows: TGTGCCTGTGGCACCGTAGGGAAGTACACCGATAAACTCATCTTT.